The sequence of this T cell receptor (beta chain) was determined in a study of Graves' ophthalmopathy and Graves' hyperthyroidism (dated by TCRdb to the late 2010s). Looking at the study overall: Peripheral blood was collected at initial diagnosis, before any treatment. The study used TCR beta repertoire signatures to distinguish Graves' ophthalmopathy from Graves' hyperthyroidism and to predict progression to ophthalmopathy. In total, 135 blood samples were TCR-sequenced: under 45 ophthalmopathy, over 70 hyperthyroidism and about 17 hyperthyroidism-to-ophthalmopathy patients. To explore V-J signatures that distinguish ophthalmopathy from hyperthyroidism, a discovery set of 100 patients was enrolled, made up of 43 with ophthalmopathy and some 58 with stable hyperthyroidism. The independent validation cohort included roughly 19 hyperthyroidism patients plus 17 patients who later progressed from hyperthyroidism to ophthalmopathy. T-cell repertoires of thyroid tissue and blood were compared in 5 or 6 hyperthyroidism patients. Following sampling, methimazole starting at 30 mg daily was administered to hyperthyroidism patients, and high-dose intravenous methylprednisolone was administered to ophthalmopathy patients. For training and testing, the 100 or so patients in the discovery cohort were randomly divided in a 7:3 ratio.

The table lists this clonotype with many counts. Its antigen is currently not known. Per-base quality was not reported, and no clone a single base away is much larger than it. Hyperthyroidism was considered stable if no progression to ophthalmopathy occurred within 18 months of follow-up. Hyperthyroidism patients were newly diagnosed, were aged 18 to 65 years, and had a disease duration under 2 months. Anyone with other autoimmune diseases, uncontrolled infections, pregnancy or lactation was excluded from the study. Diagnosis relied on clinical symptoms, serum thyroxine, TRAb, thyroid ultrasound and orbital computed tomography. Using Ficoll-Paque density gradient centrifugation, PBMCs were isolated from 8.5 to 10 ml of fresh peripheral blood. Total RNA was extracted with Trizol reagent and quality-checked on an Agilent 2100 Bioanalyzer. The investigation overall reported the following: The 13-signature model separated ophthalmopathy from stable hyperthyroidism with approximately 90% sensitivity and 81.08% specificity in cross-validation, and 80%/75% in the test set. Most expanded thyroid clonotypes with frequency above 0.001 were also detected in blood, suggesting blood repertoires may reflect the thyroid immune response. In validation, the model predicted ophthalmopathy progression with less than 71% sensitivity and about 73% specificity; more than ten predicted patients were CT-confirmed with GO in a median of approximately 6.5 months. Sample size was not statistically predetermined, and group allocation was not concealed from the investigators.

TCR beta CDR3 regions were amplified from RNA transcripts for repertoire sequencing. A first-round RT-PCR used HTBI primers with the Qiagen OneStep RT-PCR kit, followed by a second-round multiplex PCR, size selection and purification. The libraries underwent paired-end sequencing with 100 bp reads on an Illumina HiSeq2000. Concerning the study's data processing: Reads were processed with SOAPnuke, discarding reads with adapters, uncalled bases, mean Phred below 15, or no exact constant-primer or identifier match. High-quality paired reads were merged with COPE v1.2.5. Each unique nucleotide sequence was defined as a clonotype, and clonotypes were aligned to IMGT TRB V, D and J references with MiTCR v1.1. The analysis was limited to V-J combinations with a frequency above 0.0001, which together covered 99.2% of repertoires. For each V-J combination, a TCR clonal expansion and chaos score was defined as the ratio of F50 clonal expansion to chaos observed in the TCRdist matrix. Welch's t-statistics and random forest were used to narrow the features down to approximately twelve V-J combinations, which were then fed into a naive Bayes classifier. The Morisita-Horn index was used to measure how similar the thyroid and blood repertoires were. The public reads were reprocessed in TCRdb via fastp at Q25 and MiXCR, keeping in-frame beta chains. Each record represents a unique CDR3 protein, reported with the most common genes and DNA among its rows. The V and J calls follow TCRdb's processing rather than the paper's. The sample table holds 400,000 to 450,000 distinct CDR3 sequences, of which around 21% were seen once. The ten top clones hold 2.5% to 3% of the sample.

Cut back by 3 bases and 8 bases, the V and J ends lie 19 bases apart. The germline V gene (reference sequence) specifies LNHDA as CDR1 and SQIVND as CDR2. From cysteine to phenylalanine, the CDR3 is 15 amino acids long. Only the CDR3 portion is preserved as DNA: 45 bases, with reading frame beginning at the first base. The sequence is built from TRBV19 and TRBJ1-2, with a tentative D gene TRBD1 over 5 matching bases. Material: peripheral blood. The receptor was isolated from a woman in her late teens or twenties with stable Graves' hyperthyroidism. Donor details come from another sample of the same person, matched by shared clones. The CDR3 sequence is CASSIQGLSSYGYTF. The nucleotide sequence is TGTGCCAGTAGTATTCAGGGCTTATCTTCCTACGGCTACACCTTC.